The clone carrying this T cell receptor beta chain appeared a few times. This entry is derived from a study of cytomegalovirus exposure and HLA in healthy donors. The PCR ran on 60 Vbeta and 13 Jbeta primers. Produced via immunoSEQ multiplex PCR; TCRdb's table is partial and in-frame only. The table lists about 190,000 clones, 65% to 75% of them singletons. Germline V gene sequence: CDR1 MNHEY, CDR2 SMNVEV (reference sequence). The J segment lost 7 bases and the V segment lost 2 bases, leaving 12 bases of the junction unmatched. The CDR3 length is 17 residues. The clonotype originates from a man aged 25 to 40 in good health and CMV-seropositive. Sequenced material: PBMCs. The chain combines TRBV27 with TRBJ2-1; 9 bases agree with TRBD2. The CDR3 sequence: CASSLNRSGGRVNEQFF. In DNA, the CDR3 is TGTGCCAGCAGTTTAAATCGATCTGGCGGGAGGGTTAATGAGCAGTTCTTC.